The 26 T cell receptor beta chains reported below all come from one sample, sequenced in a study of shared clonotypes between healthy human individuals. Libraries were prepared by immunoSEQ multiplex PCR; TCRdb keeps only in-frame clonotypes and omits some of them. The sample has about 610,000 clones, about 97% seen once; the top ten hold approximately 0.057%. Sequencing was performed on naive CD4+ T cells sorted from blood. Subset given: CD45RA+ positively selected. The source is a woman aged 30 to 39 in good health.

CDR3 loop: CASSLDSYNEQFF. The CDR3, as DNA: TGTGCCAGCAGCCTGGACTCCTACAATGAGCAGTTCTTC. The rearrangement links TRBV7-3 to TRBJ2-1, with unresolved D. The CDR3 extends over 13 amino acids. V was pared by 5 bases and J by 0 bases, with 5 bases between. Germline CDR1 reads SGHTA; CDR2 reads FQGTGA.

The CDR3 coding sequence is TGCGCCAGCAGCTTGCCAGGGGGCCAAGAGACCCAGTACTTC. Its protein product is CASSLPGGQETQYF. The genes are TRBV5-1 and TRBJ2-5, with 7 bases fitting TRBD1. Germline assignment: CDR1 SGHRS and CDR2 YFSETQ. This CDR3 is 14 amino acids long. With 1 base clipped from V and 1 base from J, the junction kept 1 base outside the gene matches.

The chain combines TRBV19 with TRBJ2-1; tentatively, D is TRBD1 or TRBD2 (5 bases each). The CDR3 loop spans 15 amino acids. V was shortened by 5 bases and J by 9 bases, with 20 bases between the two germline ends. Germline assignment: CDR1 LNHDA and CDR2 SQIVND (reference sequence). In DNA form, the CDR3 reads TGTGCCAGTAGTCCCCCCCCAGGGAGTTGGGGTGAGCAGTTCTTC. As protein: CASSPPPGSWGEQFF.

The J gene is TRBJ1-1, the V gene TRBV19, with a possible D match to TRBD1 (6 bases). Deletions cut 2 bases from V and 3 bases from J, with 13 bases between. The CDR3 loop spans 15 amino acids. Germline V gives CDR1 LNHDA, CDR2 SQIVND (reference sequence). The CDR3 coding sequence is TGTGCCAGTAGTATACAGGGGAGGGCGGACACTGAAGCTTTCTTT. Residues: CASSIQGRADTEAFF.

The chain has TRBV7-9 and TRBJ1-2; a possible D gene is TRBD1 (5 bases). The CDR3 spans 14 residues. V lost 1 base and J lost 8, with 14 bases in between. Per germline, CDR1 SEHNR and CDR2 FQNEAQ (reference sequence). The CDR3 here is CASSLVNQGGGYTF. The CDR3 DNA reads as TGTGCCAGCAGCTTAGTAAACCAGGGTGGCGGCTACACCTTC.

The chain has TRBV14 and TRBJ2-2; D might be TRBD1 or TRBD2, each matching 6 bases. CDR3 length equals 16 residues. With 4 bases removed from V and 6 bases from J, the gap between germline ends came to 18 bases. Germline CDR1 reads SGHDN; CDR2 reads FVKESK. The CDR3 bases are TGTGCCAGCAGCCGTAATCCCCCGGGGGCCCCCGGGGAGCTGTTTTTT. Protein: CASSRNPPGAPGELFF.

J is TRBJ2-2 and V is TRBV5-4; weak D call: TRBD1 (6 bases). The germline CDR1 and CDR2 sequences are SGHNT and YYREEE (reference sequence). V shed 7 bases and J shed 2 bases, with 15 bases lying between them. The CDR3 consists of 15 residues. The CDR3 nucleotides are TGTGCCAGCCGGCCTGGGGGCCGCAACACCGGGGAGCTGTTTTTT. Protein product: CASRPGGRNTGELFF.

The rearrangement joins TRBV11-2 to TRBJ1-6; no clear D gene. Germline loops: CDR1 SGHAT, CDR2 FQNNGV. The CDR3 has 13 residues. The germline V and J ends were trimmed by 0 bases and 3 bases, with 0 bases remaining between them. CDR3 region: CASSLDYNSPLHF. DNA of the CDR3: TGTGCCAGCAGCTTAGACTATAATTCACCCCTCCACTTT.

This chain links TRBV18 with TRBJ2-1; tentatively, D is TRBD2 (6 bases). Germline V gives CDR1 KGHSH, CDR2 LQKENI. V lost 0 bases and J 3 bases, leaving 15 bases between the germline ends. CDR3 length: 17 amino acids. The CDR3 DNA sequence: TGTGCCAGCTCACCACCGGTACGGGGGAGGAGCTACAATGAGCAGTTCTTC. Translation gives CASSPPVRGRSYNEQFF.

The table lists this clone with a count of one. The CDR3 is CASSLVTGRSVNQPQHF. The CDR3 DNA reads TGTGCCAGCAGCTTAGTTACAGGGAGAAGTGTAAATCAGCCCCAGCATTTT. V and J are TRBV7-8 and TRBJ1-5, with a possible D match to TRBD1 (6 bases). CDR3 length: 17 amino acids. CDR1 SGHVS and CDR2 FQNEAQ come from the germline V gene. The V and J ends lost 1 base and 4 bases respectively, with 17 bases between them.

The chain is built from TRBV5-6 and TRBJ1-1, with unresolved D. With 6 bases removed from V and 3 bases from J, the gap between germline ends came to 9 bases. This CDR3 comprises 12 residues. CDR1 and CDR2 (germline): SGHDT, YYEEEE. The CDR3 loop is CASNRLDTEAFF. CDR3 coding DNA: TGTGCCAGCAACCGGTTGGACACTGAAGCTTTCTTT.

This chain links TRBV7-8 with TRBJ2-1, with D possibly TRBD1 on 5 matching bases. V lost 5 bases to trimming and J lost 7 bases, with 15 bases between them. This CDR3 contains 14 residues. Germline-derived CDR1 and CDR2 are SGHVS and FQNEAQ. In nucleotides, the CDR3 is TGTGCCAGCAGCCAAGGTGGACACCCGAATGAGCAGTTCTTC. As protein: CASSQGGHPNEQFF.

As concerns this clone: The sample has other DNA sequences that encode this CDR3 too. V is TRBV18 and J is TRBJ2-7; D not resolved. The CDR3 spans 13 residues. Germline CDR1 and CDR2: KGHSH and LQKENI. Trimming cost V 0 bases and J 3 bases, with 6 bases left between them. CDR3 bases: TGTGCCAGCTCACCACCGTCTGTCTACGAGCAGTACTTC. This codes for CASSPPSVYEQYF.

The genes are TRBV4-2 and TRBJ1-1; no firm D call. Trimming removed 0 bases from V and 3 bases from J, with 11 bases in between. Germline V gene sequence: CDR1 LGHNA, CDR2 YNFKEQ. There are 15 residues in the CDR3. The CDR3 reads CASSQDLGRYTEAFF. CDR3 nucleotide sequence: TGTGCCAGCAGCCAAGATCTTGGAAGATACACTGAAGCTTTCTTT.

This chain links TRBV19 with TRBJ1-1; D gene unclear. V shed 3 bases and J shed 1 base, with 9 bases lying between them. The CDR3 is made up of 14 amino acids. Looked up from germline, CDR1 is LNHDA and CDR2 is SQIVND (reference sequence). The CDR3 region has the DNA TGTGCCAGTAGTATCCAGACTGGGAACACTGAAGCTTTCTTT. Its translation is CASSIQTGNTEAFF.

V usage is TRBV6-1 and J usage is TRBJ2-7, with TRBD2 matching 7 bases. Germline V lookup: CDR1 MNHNS, CDR2 SASEGT. The V segment lost 2 bases and the J segment 2 bases; nucleotides outside the gene matches: 3. The CDR3 is made up of 14 amino acids. The CDR3 DNA is TGTGCCAGCAGTGAATTGCGGGAGACCTACGAGCAGTACTTC. Amino acids: CASSELRETYEQYF.

The rearrangement joins TRBV9 to TRBJ2-1; tentative D call: TRBD2 (6 bases). This CDR3 is built from 14 residues. V lost 0 bases and J 9 bases, leaving 13 bases between the germline ends. The germline CDR1 and CDR2 sequences are SGDLS and YYNGEE. CDR3 loop: CASSVALTSSEQFF. The CDR3 DNA reads as TGTGCCAGCAGCGTAGCTCTCACTAGCAGTGAGCAGTTCTTC.

The chain joins TRBV7-9 to TRBJ2-5, with D uncertain. The CDR3 consists of 19 residues. The germline gives CDR1 SEHNR, CDR2 FQNEAQ (reference sequence). The ends were cut back, 5 bases at V and 0 bases at J, with 25 bases in the middle. The CDR3 is CASSPIRLSRRVHQETQYF. The CDR3 DNA is TGTGCCAGCAGCCCAATACGTTTGAGCCGCCGTGTACACCAAGAGACCCAGTACTTC.

The genes are TRBV5-1 and TRBJ2-2; 7 bases are a match to TRBD2. Germline-derived CDR1 and CDR2 are SGHRS and YFSETQ. V lost 3 bases and J lost 3; bases outside the gene matches: 5. CDR3 length: 15 amino acids. The chain's CDR3 is CASSWAGEDTGELFF. Here the CDR3 DNA reads TGCGCCAGCAGCTGGGCGGGGGAGGACACCGGGGAGCTGTTTTTT.

This chain connects TRBV27 to TRBJ2-5; 7 bases line up with TRBD2. The length of the CDR3 is 14 residues. CDR1 MNHEY and CDR2 SMNVEV come from the germline V gene (reference sequence). The V segment lost 3 bases and the J segment 4 bases; nucleotides outside the gene matches: 5. CDR3 sequence (DNA): TGTGCCAGCAGTTTGCGGGAGAGCCGAGAGACCCAGTACTTC. This sequence encodes CASSLRESRETQYF.

The CDR3 DNA sequence: TGTGCCAGCAGAGGACCAGCGCCCGCTGGAAACACCATATATTTT. It specifies CASRGPAPAGNTIYF. The chain couples TRBV6-6 to TRBJ1-3; D not resolved. The CDR3 extends over 15 amino acids. CDR1 and CDR2 (germline): MNHNY, SVGAGI (reference sequence). Trimming cost V 6 bases and J 2 bases, with 14 bases left between them.

CDR3 protein: CASSEGLAGDYEQYF. The CDR3 coding sequence is TGTGCCAGCAGTGAGGGACTAGCGGGAGATTACGAGCAGTACTTC. The chain carries TRBV6-1 and TRBJ2-5; the match to TRBD2 covers 14 bases. The closer fit of TRBJ2-7 to the DNA end suggests the J call may be wrong. Germline lookup yields CDR1 MNHNS and CDR2 SASEGT. This CDR3 contains 15 residues.

The chain employs TRBV9 and TRBJ2-1, with TRBD2 as a possible D gene (5 bases). Trimming shortened V by 2 bases and J by 7 bases, and 10 bases separated the two germline ends. The CDR3 has 13 residues. CDR1 and CDR2 (germline): SGDLS, YYNGEE. The CDR3 loop reads CASSVSTGNEQFF. The CDR3 DNA reads as TGTGCCAGCAGCGTCTCAACGGGGAATGAGCAGTTCTTC. Full variable domain (outside the CDR3, taken from reference TRBV9 and TRBJ2-1): DSGVTQTPKHLITATGQRVTLRCSPRSGDLSVYWYQQSLDQGLQFLIQYYNGEERAKGNILERFSAQQFPDLHSELNLSSLELGDSALYFCASSVSTGNEQFFGPGTRLTVL.

The genes are TRBV11-2 and TRBJ1-2, with D maybe TRBD1 (5 bases). V was clipped by 3 bases and J by 3 bases, with 11 bases between them. The CDR3 covers 14 residues. The germline V gene has CDR1 SGHAT and CDR2 FQNNGV. The CDR3 reads CASSLRDGYYGYTF. Here the CDR3 DNA reads TGTGCCAGCAGCTTGAGGGACGGGTACTATGGCTACACCTTC.

The chain combines TRBV2 with TRBJ1-1, with TRBD1 matching over 10 bases. The CDR3 extends over 15 amino acids. V lost 3 bases to trimming and J lost 5 bases; unmatched junction nucleotides: 6. Germline V gene lookup returns CDR1 SNHLY and CDR2 FYNNEI. CDR3 in amino acids: CASSEGQGRITEAFF. CDR3 sequence (DNA): TGTGCCAGCAGTGAGGGACAGGGGAGAATAACTGAAGCTTTCTTT. The whole variable domain, remainder taken from reference TRBV2 and TRBJ1-1, is EPEVTQTPSHQVTQMGQEVILRCVPISNHLYFYWYRQILGQKVEFLVSFYNNEISEKSEIFDDQFSVERPDGSNFTLKIRSTKLEDSAMYFCASSEGQGRITEAFFGQGTRLTVV.

The chain couples TRBV10-3 to TRBJ2-2, with 13 bases that match TRBD2. Germline CDR1 and CDR2: ENHRY and SYGVKD. After removal of 2 bases from V and 2 bases from J, the junction contained 5 bases not matched to a gene. The CDR3 length is 18 residues. Written as DNA, the CDR3 is TGTGCCATCAGTGAGAGGGGACTAGCGGGATTAAACACCGGGGAGCTGTTTTTT. Translation gives CAISERGLAGLNTGELFF.